One and the same sample provided the 21 T cell receptor beta chains below, sequenced in a study of blood T cell repertoires in COVID-19. Only in-frame clones appear in the TCRdb table, and some are missing; sequencing was by immunoSEQ multiplex PCR. The data show 200,000 to 250,000 clones, about 86% seen once. The sample taken for sequencing was PBMCs or T cells enriched from blood (not recorded which). Receptors originate from a woman aged 50 to 60 with acute COVID-19.

The chain recombines TRBV7-9 with TRBJ2-7; 8 bases agree with TRBD1. The CDR3 totals 15 residues. Germline V lookup: CDR1 SEHNR, CDR2 FQNEAQ (reference sequence). V was clipped by 5 bases and J by 0 bases; unmatched bases: 6. CDR3 nucleotides: TGTGCCAGCAGCACTAACAGGGGGTTCTCCTACGAGCAGTACTTC. Translation gives CASSTNRGFSYEQYF.

V gene TRBV4-2 combines with J gene TRBJ2-2; 7 bases fit TRBD2. Germline V gene lookup returns CDR1 LGHNA and CDR2 YNFKEQ. The V and J ends lost 0 bases and 6 bases, in that order; junction bases with no gene match: 4. CDR3 length equals 15 residues. This CDR3 reads CASSQEGGSAGELFF. CDR3 in DNA: TGTGCCAGCAGCCAAGAAGGCGGGAGTGCCGGGGAGCTGTTTTTT.

The chain combines TRBV18 with TRBJ2-7; D is ambiguous. CDR3 length equals 14 residues. V lost 0 bases and J lost 2, with 8 bases in between. Germline CDR1 KGHSH, CDR2 LQKENI. Written as DNA, the CDR3 is TGTGCCAGCTCACCACCCTCGGTGGCCTACGAGCAGTACTTC. It yields the protein CASSPPSVAYEQYF.

V usage is TRBV27 and J usage is TRBJ1-6; D is possibly TRBD1 (5 bases). Looked up from germline, CDR1 is MNHEY and CDR2 is SMNVEV (reference sequence). This CDR3 has 15 amino acids. V was clipped by 3 bases and J by 8 bases, with 14 bases between them. CDR3 nucleotide sequence: TGTGCCAGCAGTTTGATTAGGGCAGGGTATTCACCCCTCCACTTT. This codes for CASSLIRAGYSPLHF.

The chain employs TRBV6-5 and TRBJ2-5; 9 nucleotides match TRBD1. V lost 1 base and J lost 7; bases outside the gene matches: 4. The CDR3 runs 14 residues. Germline CDR1 is MNHEY and CDR2 is SVGAGI. The CDR3 region has the DNA TGTGCCAGCAGTTACTATCTACAGGGGGCGACCCAGTACTTC. Protein product: CASSYYLQGATQYF.

In this sample, this clone turned up once. The genes are TRBV10-3 and TRBJ2-2, with 7 bases aligning to TRBD1. Trimming removed 11 bases from V and 6 bases from J; junction bases left unmatched: 9. The V gene's germline CDR1 is ENHRY and CDR2 SYGVKD. The CDR3 loop spans 13 amino acids. The CDR3 region is CASEDRWAGELFF. As DNA, the CDR3 is TGTGCCTCAGAGGACAGGTGGGCCGGGGAGCTGTTTTTT.

The chain couples TRBV28 to TRBJ1-6; D is undetermined. With 6 bases removed from V and 0 bases from J, the gap between germline ends came to 12 bases. Germline V gives CDR1 MDHEN, CDR2 SYDVKM. The CDR3 extends over 16 amino acids. CDR3 protein: CASSPQPSSYNSPLHF. Written as DNA, the CDR3 is TGTGCCAGCAGCCCACAGCCGTCCTCCTATAATTCACCCCTCCACTTT.

Notes on this clone: The DNA is omitted, as the CDR3 cannot be located on it reliably, and the CDR3 follows TCRdb's listing. The V gene is TRBV21-1, the J gene TRBJ2-2; the table's D gene call, TRBD2, was not cross checked with the DNA. TRBV21-1 corresponds to a pseudogene. The CDR3 sequence runs 19 residues, both termini included. The CDR3 protein is CASSKGGVAGGSRTGELFF.

The J gene is TRBJ2-1, the V gene TRBV6-5; D possibly corresponds to TRBD1 (6 bases). CDR3 length: 15 residues. Deletions cut 7 bases from V and 0 bases from J, with 13 bases between. CDR1 MNHEY and CDR2 SVGAGI come from the germline V gene. The CDR3: CASTPDRSSYNEQFF. CDR3 DNA sequence: TGTGCCAGCACTCCCGACAGGAGCTCCTACAATGAGCAGTTCTTC.

The V call is TRBV10-3, the J call TRBJ1-5; D is perhaps TRBD1 (6 bases). This CDR3 has 13 residues. V was trimmed by 6 bases and J by 6 bases, leaving 12 bases between them. The germline V gene has CDR1 ENHRY and CDR2 SYGVKD. This chain's CDR3 is CAISPGVVQPQHF. CDR3 DNA: TGTGCCATCAGCCCAGGGGTGGTTCAGCCCCAGCATTTT.

The chain recombines TRBV7-9 with TRBJ2-1; 9 bases agree with TRBD2. From germline, CDR1 is SEHNR and CDR2 FQNEAQ (reference sequence). The length of the CDR3 is 19 residues. Trimming cost V 5 bases and J 2 bases; bases outside gene matches: 16. CDR3 sequence (DNA): TGTGCCAGCAGCCCTACCGGGGCGGGAGGGCCGGGCCCCTACAATGAGCAGTTCTTC. This gives the protein CASSPTGAGGPGPYNEQFF.

This chain uses TRBV18 with TRBJ2-1, with 12 bases lining up with TRBD2. CDR1 and CDR2 (germline): KGHSH, LQKENI. CDR3 length: 15 amino acids. V dropped 6 bases and J dropped 7; count of bases not matched to a gene: 7. CDR3 DNA: TGTGCCAGCTCTCAACTAGCGGGAGGTACTAATGAGCAGTTCTTC. It encodes CASSQLAGGTNEQFF.

In nucleotides, the CDR3 is TGTGCCAGCGGGGCCTTTCTAGCGGACTCCTACGAGCAGTACTTC. It encodes CASGAFLADSYEQYF. The chain uses TRBV11-2 and TRBJ2-7, with 7 bases lining up with TRBD2. Germline CDR1 and CDR2: SGHAT and FQNNGV. V shed 8 bases, J shed 0 bases, and the junction held 10 bases outside the gene matches. The CDR3 is made up of 15 amino acids.

The V and J genes are TRBV2 and TRBJ2-5; D not resolved. Between the trimmed V and J ends, which lost 8 bases and 14 bases, there was a span of 21 bases. From germline, CDR1 is SNHLY and CDR2 FYNNEI. CDR3 length equals 12 residues. CDR3: CASSTRGYVSYF. DNA for the CDR3: TGTGCCAGCTCGACGCGAGGCTACGTTAGTTACTTC.

CDR3 sequence reads: CASSAGLAVQETQYF. CDR3 bases: TGTGCCAGCAGCGCGGGACTAGCGGTCCAAGAGACCCAGTACTTC. The genes are TRBV7-3 and TRBJ2-5, with 11 bases that match TRBD2. The CDR3 consists of 15 residues. Germline trimming cut 5 bases from V and 1 base from J; bases unmatched to any gene: 3. Germline V gene data show CDR1 as SGHTA and CDR2 as FQGTGA.

V and J are TRBV27 and TRBJ2-7, with TRBD2 matching over 8 bases. J was trimmed by 5 bases and V by 5 bases; bases with no gene match: 5. CDR3 size: 13 residues. CDR1 and CDR2 from the germline V gene are MNHEY and SMNVEV (reference sequence). Here the CDR3 reads CASSRGGRNEQYF. In nucleotides, the CDR3 is TGTGCCAGCAGTAGGGGCGGGAGGAACGAGCAGTACTTC.

CDR3 DNA sequence: TGTGCCAGCAGCAAAAGGAAGGAGGGCACAGGCCCTAATTCACCCCTCCACTTT. Translating gives CASSKRKEGTGPNSPLHF. The rearrangement links TRBV21-1 to TRBJ1-6. TRBV21-1 is a recognized pseudogene. This CDR3 region has 18 residues.

The chain has TRBV10-3 and TRBJ1-1; tentatively, D is TRBD1 (6 bases). Germline-derived CDR1 and CDR2 are ENHRY and SYGVKD. The CDR3 has 14 amino acids. V lost 0 bases and J 6 bases, leaving 11 bases between the germline ends. The CDR3 loop is CAISESGAFSEAFF. The CDR3 region has the DNA TGTGCCATCAGTGAGTCGGGGGCGTTCTCTGAAGCTTTCTTT.

This chain uses TRBV11-2 with TRBJ2-7, with 9 nucleotides matching TRBD2. The V gene end was trimmed by 5 bases and the J gene end by 13 bases; junction bases not matched to a gene: 9. Germline V lookup: CDR1 SGHAT, CDR2 FQNNGV. CDR3 size: 12 residues. CDR3 loop: CASSVIAGGEYF. In DNA, the CDR3 is TGTGCCAGCAGCGTCATCGCGGGAGGGGAATACTTC. Full variable domain (rest looked up from reference TRBV11-2 and TRBJ2-7): EAGVAQSPRYKIIEKRQSVAFWCNPISGHATLYWYQQILGQGPKLLIQFQNNGVVDDSQLPKDRFSAERLKGVDSTLKIQPAKLEDSAVYLCASSVIAGGEYFGPGTRLTVT.

V usage is TRBV11-3 and J usage is TRBJ1-5; 12 nucleotides agree with TRBD1. The CDR3 has 16 amino acids. Trimming removed 6 bases from V and 3 bases from J; junction bases left unmatched: 6. Looked up from germline, CDR1 is SGHNT and CDR2 is YENEEA. In nucleotides, the CDR3 is TGTGCCAGCAGAAACCGGGACAGGGGGCTCAATCAGCCCCAGCATTTT. This gives the protein CASRNRDRGLNQPQHF.

The chain employs TRBV4-1 and TRBJ1-1, with D unresolved. Germline V lookup: CDR1 MGHRA, CDR2 YSYEKL. V lost 1 base and J 0 bases, leaving 9 bases between the germline ends. There are 15 residues in the CDR3. The CDR3 spells CASSQGLVLNTEAFF. The CDR3 bases are TGCGCCAGCAGCCAAGGTCTAGTGCTGAACACTGAAGCTTTCTTT.